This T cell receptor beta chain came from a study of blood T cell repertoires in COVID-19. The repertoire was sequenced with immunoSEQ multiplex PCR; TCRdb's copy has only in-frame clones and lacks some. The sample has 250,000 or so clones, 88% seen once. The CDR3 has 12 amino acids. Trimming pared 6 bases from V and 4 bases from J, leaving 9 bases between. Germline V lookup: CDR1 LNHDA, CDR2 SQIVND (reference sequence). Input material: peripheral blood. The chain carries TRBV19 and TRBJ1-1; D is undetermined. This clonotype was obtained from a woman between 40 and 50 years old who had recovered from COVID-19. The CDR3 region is CASRGAGTEAFF. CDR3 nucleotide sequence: TGTGCCAGTAGGGGCGCGGGCACTGAAGCTTTCTTT.